Below, 9 T cell receptor beta chains from the same sample are listed, as sequenced in a study of T-cell reconstitution after alpha-beta-depleted transplantation in children. The TCRbeta library incorporated unique molecular identifiers. A single record per CDR3 protein comes from TCRdb applying MiXCR to the PCR reads. In the table there are hundreds of thousands of distinct CDR3 sequences, roughly 24% of which are singletons. The source material was PBMCs, mostly from graft donor cells, sampled 360 days after TCRalphabeta/CD19-depleted stem cell transplant. Receptors originate from a boy in the first two years of life who had a stem cell transplant for acute myeloid leukemia, so the T cells may come from the graft donor.

The rearrangement joins TRBV20-1 to TRBJ2-7; D is tentatively TRBD1 or TRBD2 (5 bases each). Germline V gene lookup returns CDR1 DFQATT and CDR2 SNEGSKA (reference sequence). Trimming removed 5 bases at V and 2 bases at J, with 16 bases between. The CDR3 contains 14 residues. The CDR3 DNA is TGCAGTGCTGGGGAGACAGTTCCGCCCTACGAGCAGTACTTC. Protein sequence: CSAGETVPPYEQYF.

This clonotype has ten or more counts. The chain employs TRBV28 and TRBJ1-1; no clear D. Germline CDR1 and CDR2: MDHEN and SYDVKM. V shed 8 bases and J shed 3 bases, with 19 bases lying between them. The CDR3 has 15 amino acids. CDR3 loop: CASGREAVFDTEAFF. The CDR3 region has the DNA TGTGCCAGCGGTCGGGAAGCAGTTTTTGACACTGAAGCTTTCTTT.

This clonotype was counted once. DNA for the CDR3: TGTGCCAGCAGTCGGGACAGGGGGGAAGAGACCCAGTACTTC. Translation: CASSRDRGEETQYF. This chain links TRBV28 with TRBJ2-5, with 11 nucleotides matching TRBD1. CDR3 length equals 14 residues. The V segment lost 5 bases and the J segment 3 bases; nucleotides outside the gene matches: 2. CDR1 and CDR2 (germline): MDHEN, SYDVKM.

The genes are TRBV20-1 and TRBJ1-3; unclear D gene. This CDR3 is built from 15 residues. V gave up 4 bases and J gave up 4 bases, with 17 bases separating them. Germline V gene sequence: CDR1 DFQATT, CDR2 SNEGSKA (reference sequence). CDR3 nucleotide sequence: TGCAGTGCTAAACCTACGCGGGAGGTCGGAAACACCATATATTTT. Its protein is CSAKPTREVGNTIYF.

This clonotype occurred a few times. The rearrangement joins TRBV12-3 or TRBV12-4 to TRBJ2-3; D not certain. Trimming took 2 bases from V and 0 from J, leaving 9 bases between them. This CDR3 is 15 amino acids long. CDR3 amino acids: CASSLYAGSTDTQYF. The CDR3, as DNA: TGTGCCAGCAGTTTATATGCAGGAAGCACAGATACGCAGTATTTT.

The chain couples TRBV15 to TRBJ1-5; D not resolved. CDR1 is LNHNV, CDR2 YYDKDF, per germline (reference sequence). The CDR3 consists of 16 residues. The V and J ends lost 0 bases and 4 bases respectively, with 13 bases between them. The CDR3 here is CATSRERVGFNQPQHF. The CDR3 DNA reads as TGTGCCACCAGCAGAGAGAGGGTAGGATTTAATCAGCCCCAGCATTTT.

In the case of this clonotype: Possible read error: a much larger clone is one base away. The chain employs TRBV3-1 and TRBJ2-1; 9 bases are a match to TRBD1. The CDR3 loop spans 15 amino acids. Germline assignment: CDR1 LGHDT and CDR2 YNNKEL (reference sequence). The CDR3 loop reads CATSNPGQGTSEQFF. CDR3 sequence (DNA): TGTGCCACCAGCAACCCGGGACAGGGCACATCTGAGCAGTTCTTC.

V gene TRBV12-3 or TRBV12-4 combines with J gene TRBJ2-3; D possibly corresponds to TRBD2 (5 bases). V was trimmed by 3 bases and J by 4 bases, leaving 23 bases between them. The CDR3 is made up of 18 amino acids. The CDR3 here is CASSFGLSSSLYPDTQYF. CDR3 bases: TGTGCCAGCAGTTTCGGGTTGTCTAGCTCTCTGTACCCAGATACGCAGTATTTT.

This clonotype has just a few counts. This chain joins TRBV6-1 and TRBJ2-3; 9 bases align to TRBD2. CDR1 and CDR2 (germline): MNHNS, SASEGT. The V gene end was trimmed by 6 bases and the J gene end by 4 bases; junction bases not matched to a gene: 5. CDR3 length: 14 amino acids. CDR3: CASRRAGGPDTQYF. The CDR3 coding sequence is TGTGCCAGCAGGCGGGCGGGGGGGCCAGATACGCAGTATTTT.